These 25 T cell receptor beta chains share one sample of origin, sequenced in a study of T cell repertoires in cytomegalovirus infection. Each CDR3 protein gets one entry after TCRdb re-called the reads with MiXCR. Of some 390,000 distinct CDR3 sequences in the sample, roughly 20% were seen once. Sequencing was performed on PBMCs. The receptors were gathered from a human donor in good health (CMV status not recorded). Some clones in this sample may be carry-over from other donors' samples.

V gene TRBV20-1 combines with J gene TRBJ2-1; no clear D. The CDR3 loop spans 12 amino acids. V was pared by 5 bases and J by 9 bases, with 14 bases between. Germline V CDR1 and CDR2: DFQATT, SNEGSKA (reference sequence). DNA for the CDR3: TGCAGTGCTCGCGTACCGGCCGGTGAGCAGTTCTTC. It specifies CSARVPAGEQFF.

This clonotype was detected a few times. J is TRBJ1-2 and V is TRBV7-2, with 7 positions matching TRBD1. CDR1 SGHTA and CDR2 FQGNSA come from the germline V gene. This CDR3 contains 14 residues. J was trimmed by 4 bases and V by 4 bases; bases with no gene match: 6. CDR3 DNA sequence: TGTGCCAGCAGCTCAGGGGGTTTCGCCTATGGCTACACCTTC. Its translation is CASSSGGFAYGYTF.

V and J are TRBV20-1 and TRBJ2-7, with TRBD2 matching over 14 bases. The length of the CDR3 is 15 residues. V trimming: 3 bases; J trimming: 4 bases; junction bases outside the gene matches: 5. Germline lookup yields CDR1 DFQATT and CDR2 SNEGSKA (reference sequence). The DNA for the CDR3 is TGCAGTGCTAGGGGACTAGCGGGGGATGGGTACGAGCAGTACTTC. It yields the protein CSARGLAGDGYEQYF.

Remarks on this clonotype: A much more abundant neighbour one base away suggests this may be a read error. The rearrangement joins TRBV7-2 to TRBJ2-3; D perhaps matches TRBD1 (5 bases). The germline gives CDR1 SGHTA, CDR2 FQGNSA. This CDR3 contains 16 residues. The CDR3 region is CASGLGLAGKTDTQYF. CDR3 sequence (DNA): TGTGCCAGCGGCTTAGGGCTTGCAGGGAAGACAGATACGCAGTATTTT.

This clonotype has a handful of counts. The rearrangement joins TRBV11-3 to TRBJ2-5; D uncertain. The germline CDR1 and CDR2 sequences are SGHNT and YENEEA. This CDR3 comprises 13 residues. V shed 5 bases and J shed 8 bases, with 15 bases lying between them. As DNA, the CDR3 is TGTGCCAGCAGCCCTACGAGAACAGAAACCCAGTACTTC. This codes for CASSPTRTETQYF.

This clonotype occurred many times. The chain uses TRBV5-1 and TRBJ2-6; D call uncertain. The CDR3 is 14 residues long. V gave up 2 bases and J gave up 1 base, with 4 bases separating them. Germline V CDR1 and CDR2: SGHRS, YFSETQ. CDR3 in amino acids: CASSLRSGANVLTF. CDR3 nucleotides: TGCGCCAGCAGCTTACGGTCTGGGGCCAACGTCCTGACTTTC.

The J gene is TRBJ1-5, the V gene TRBV19, with D possibly TRBD1 on 6 matching bases. This CDR3 region has 15 residues. The V gene's germline CDR1 is LNHDA and CDR2 SQIVND (reference sequence). V shed 1 base and J shed 5 bases, with 12 bases lying between them. The CDR3 is CASSIGGGADQPQHF. As DNA, the CDR3 is TGTGCCAGTAGTATAGGAGGGGGGGCAGATCAGCCCCAGCATTTT.

The chain recombines TRBV18 with TRBJ2-3; 7 bases are a match to TRBD2. The J segment lost 2 bases and the V segment lost 3 bases, leaving 5 bases of the junction unmatched. Germline lookup yields CDR1 KGHSH and CDR2 LQKENI. This CDR3 has 15 amino acids. The CDR3 nucleotides are TGTGCCAGCTCACCCGCTAGCGGCCTCACAGATACGCAGTATTTT. Its protein product is CASSPASGLTDTQYF.

The chain has TRBV11-2 and TRBJ2-3, with 10 bases lining up with TRBD2. The J segment lost 4 bases and the V segment lost 1 base, leaving 5 bases of the junction unmatched. This CDR3 contains 16 residues. CDR1 and CDR2 from the germline V gene are SGHAT and FQNNGV. The CDR3 reads CASSLAGLAIPDTQYF. The CDR3 region has the DNA TGTGCCAGCAGCTTAGCGGGACTAGCGATCCCAGATACGCAGTATTTT.

The chain is built from TRBV7-2 and TRBJ2-7, with D possibly matching TRBD1 (5 bases). CDR1 and CDR2 from the germline V gene are SGHTA and FQGNSA. The length of the CDR3 is 14 residues. Trimming pared 3 bases from V and 0 bases from J, leaving 9 bases between. The CDR3 here is CASSFSRGSYEQYF. For the CDR3, the DNA is TGTGCCAGCAGCTTTTCTAGGGGCTCCTACGAGCAGTACTTC.

J is TRBJ2-7 and V is TRBV24-1; D is possibly TRBD1 or TRBD2 (6 bases each). V was cut by 1 base and J by 2 bases, with 17 bases left in between. The length of the CDR3 is 17 residues. CDR1 and CDR2 (germline): KGHDR, SFDVKD. CDR3 bases: TGTGCCACCAGTGATTTTCCCTGGGGGGCTAGGCCCTACGAGCAGTACTTC. It yields the protein CATSDFPWGARPYEQYF.

This clonotype appeared many times. V is TRBV7-9 and J is TRBJ2-7; TRBD1 matches at 8 bases. V lost 5 bases to trimming and J lost 2 bases; unmatched junction nucleotides: 8. The CDR3 sequence is 15 residues long. Germline CDR1 reads SEHNR; CDR2 reads FQNEAQ (reference sequence). CDR3 coding DNA: TGTGCCAGCAGCCCCCGGGACAGGTCAGCCTACGAGCAGTACTTC. Protein product: CASSPRDRSAYEQYF.

This clonotype has more than one count but fewer than ten. The chain employs TRBV20-1 and TRBJ2-5; TRBD2 matches 8 bases. This CDR3 spans 14 amino acids. CDR1 DFQATT and CDR2 SNEGSKA come from the germline V gene (reference sequence). Losses at the gene ends were 5 bases for V and 1 base for J; bases not matched to a gene: 6. The CDR3 loop is CSAEPGLGQETQYF. DNA of the CDR3: TGCAGTGCTGAACCGGGACTAGGCCAAGAGACCCAGTACTTC.

This chain links TRBV19 with TRBJ2-1; D remains unclear. The V end lost 0 bases, the J end lost 1 base, and 7 bases lay between the germline ends. The V gene's germline CDR1 is LNHDA and CDR2 SQIVND (reference sequence). CDR3 size: 15 residues. CDR3 sequence: CASSIDLLSYNEQFF. In DNA, the CDR3 is TGTGCCAGTAGTATAGATTTGCTGTCCTACAATGAGCAGTTCTTC.

This clonotype was found many times. V usage is TRBV7-2 and J usage is TRBJ1-1, with D possibly being TRBD1 (5 bases). Germline V gives CDR1 SGHTA, CDR2 FQGNSA. V gave up 1 base and J gave up 4 bases, with 13 bases separating them. The CDR3 totals 15 residues. This CDR3 reads CASSLGGAQGTEAFF. CDR3 in DNA: TGTGCCAGCAGCTTAGGTGGGGCTCAGGGCACTGAAGCTTTCTTT.

This clonotype has more than one count but fewer than ten. V and J are TRBV30 and TRBJ2-1, with 9 bases matching TRBD2. Germline V gene data show CDR1 as GTSNPN and CDR2 as SVGIG (reference sequence). V dropped 4 bases and J dropped 7; count of bases not matched to a gene: 14. The CDR3 contains 16 residues. The CDR3 DNA reads TGTGCCTGGATCAGAATTGGCGGGACTAGCCCAAATGAGCAGTTCTTC. It is translated as CAWIRIGGTSPNEQFF.

CDR3 sequence (DNA): TGTGCCAGCAGTCCACAGGGCTCTGGAAACACCATATATTTT. Translation gives CASSPQGSGNTIYF. The V gene is TRBV6-8, the J gene TRBJ1-3, with a tentative D call TRBD1 (6 bases). V lost 5 bases and J 0 bases, leaving 8 bases between the germline ends. Germline CDR1 reads MNHGY; CDR2 reads SAAAGT. The CDR3 is 14 residues long.

Remarks on this clonotype: Possible read error: a much larger clone is one base away. The chain is built from TRBV7-4 and TRBJ2-3; the match to TRBD2 covers 8 bases. This CDR3 is built from 16 residues. The germline gives CDR1 SGHVT, CDR2 SQSDAQ. After removal of 1 base from V and 2 bases from J, the junction contained 5 bases not matched to a gene. The CDR3 nucleotides read TGTGCCAGCAGCTTAGGACTAGCGATGGTCACAGATACGCAGTATTTT. Translation gives CASSLGLAMVTDTQYF.

This clonotype was picked up a small number of times. CDR3 protein: CASSYRRGAGTDTQYF. The DNA for the CDR3 is TGTGCCAGCAGTTACCGTCGGGGGGCAGGGACAGATACGCAGTATTTT. V gene TRBV6-5 combines with J gene TRBJ2-3, with D perhaps matching TRBD2 (7 bases). CDR1 and CDR2 from the germline V gene are MNHEY and SVGAGI. This CDR3 is built from 16 residues. Trimming pared 2 bases from V and 3 bases from J, leaving 15 bases between.

The gene calls are TRBV30 and TRBJ1-5; D unclear. The germline V gene encodes CDR1 GTSNPN and CDR2 SVGIG (reference sequence). The ends were cut back, 0 bases at V and 3 bases at J, with 6 bases in the middle. The CDR3 loop spans 13 amino acids. This CDR3 reads CAWSVHLNQPQHF. The CDR3 DNA reads as TGTGCCTGGAGTGTACATCTCAATCAGCCCCAGCATTTT.

This clonotype was counted at least ten times. The V and J genes are TRBV5-4 and TRBJ1-4; D gene ambiguous. This CDR3 is 15 amino acids long. The V gene lost 2 bases and the J gene lost 5 bases, with 13 bases spanning the gap. Per germline, CDR1 SGHNT and CDR2 YYREEE (reference sequence). Here the CDR3 reads CASSFYTTPNEKLFF. CDR3 nucleotide sequence: TGTGCCAGCAGCTTTTACACCACTCCGAATGAAAAACTGTTTTTT.

The V call is TRBV20-1, the J call TRBJ1-6, with D possibly matching TRBD1 (5 bases). Looked up from germline, CDR1 is DFQATT and CDR2 is SNEGSKA (reference sequence). V was clipped by 0 bases and J by 9 bases, with 21 bases between them. The CDR3 is made up of 17 amino acids. The CDR3, as DNA: TGCAGTGCTAGAGATTACCGGAGTGCAGGGACGAGTTCACCCCTCCACTTT. It translates to CSARDYRSAGTSSPLHF.

V is TRBV7-9 and J is TRBJ2-7; D remains unclear. The V gene lost 5 bases and the J gene lost 4 bases, with 9 bases spanning the gap. CDR3 length: 12 amino acids. The germline gives CDR1 SEHNR, CDR2 FQNEAQ (reference sequence). The DNA of the CDR3 is TGTGCCAGCAGCCAGGCCGGGTACGAGCAGTACTTC. The encoded protein is CASSQAGYEQYF. The whole variable domain, filled in from reference TRBV7-9 and TRBJ2-7, reads DTGVSQNPRHKITKRGQNVTFRCDPISEHNRLYWYRQTLGQGPEFLTYFQNEAQLEKSRLLSDRFSAERPKGSFSTLEIQRTEQGDSAMYLCASSQAGYEQYFGPGTRLTVT.

This clonotype has ten or more counts. This rearrangement joins TRBV7-4 to TRBJ1-5; D unresolved. Germline loops: CDR1 SGHVT, CDR2 SQSDAQ. The length of the CDR3 is 15 residues. The V gene lost 7 bases and the J gene lost 4 bases, with 17 bases spanning the gap. The CDR3 DNA sequence: TGTGCCAGCATCAACCGGGCACAGCCTAATCAGCCCCAGCATTTT. This codes for CASINRAQPNQPQHF.

This clonotype was seen only a few times. CDR3 region: CASSQGLAGGVEQFF. In nucleotides, the CDR3 is TGTGCCAGCAGCCAGGGACTAGCGGGAGGGGTTGAGCAGTTCTTC. The chain links TRBV7-8 to TRBJ2-1; 16 nucleotides match TRBD2. From germline, CDR1 is SGHVS and CDR2 FQNEAQ. After removal of 5 bases from V and 9 bases from J, the junction contained 4 bases not matched to a gene. The CDR3 has 15 residues.